This TCR beta chain was captured by sequencing in a study of shared clonotypes between healthy human individuals. Whole-study context: Ranging from 18 to 49 in age, donors were a couple of women and a few men.

In the sorted-subset replicate PCRs, 200 ng DNA, 25,000 to 30,000 T cell genomes, was used. As processed by the authors: Junction-only sequences without quality scores were provided by ImmunoSEQ, so filtering was different. TCRdb keeps only in-frame clones here, not all; method: immunoSEQ multiplex PCR. That table is the source of V, J and clone size, and D and trimming were worked out from the DNA. The data show about 2.4 million clones, with roughly nine tenths seen just once and roughly 0.15% held by the top ten. Concerning this clone: Its antigen remains unidentified.

Regarding the study as a whole: Despite large depth, sorted-subset datasets appeared incompletely sequenced.

Germline trimming cut 4 bases from V and 1 base from J; bases unmatched to any gene: 11. Germline values: CDR1 SGHDT, CDR2 YYEEEE. The CDR3 runs 19 residues. The sequence was collected from a man aged 18 to 30 in good health. V is TRBV5-6 and J is TRBJ2-3, with 14 bases identical to TRBD2. Sequenced sample: naive CD4+ T cells sorted from blood. Subset given: CD45RA+ positively selected. In DNA form, the CDR3 reads TGTGCCAGCAGCCCCCGGACTAGCGGGGGGCGAGAAGGCACAGATACGCAGTATTTT. Amino acid sequence: CASSPRTSGGREGTDTQYF. The full variable domain, its missing parts supplied by reference TRBV5-6 and TRBJ2-3, is DAGVTQSPTHLIKTRGQQVTLRCSPKSGHDTVSWYQQALGQGPQFIFQYYEEEERQRGNFPDRFSGHQFPNYSSELNVNALLLGDSALYLCASSPRTSGGREGTDTQYFGPGTRLTVL.